This T cell receptor beta chain is from a study of CD8 T cells in ankylosing spondylitis. Findings and caveats of the study: Among TCR beta sequences, a motif of several highly homologous variants appeared characteristic of ankylosing spondylitis blood.

As to this clonotype: What it recognizes is unknown.

Quantitative 5'-RACE with molecular barcodes generated TCR beta libraries. MiXCR was run by TCRdb on the 5' RACE reads, yielding one entry per CDR3 protein. The sample shows over 600,000 distinct CDR3 sequences, around a fifth of them seen only once. The sequenced material came from blood, either unsorted or a sorted T cell fraction (not recorded which). The origin of this receptor is a male donor with ankylosing spondylitis.

For the CDR3, the DNA is TGTGCCAGCAGTTTGTACAGGGCGATTCAGACTGAAGCTTTCTTT. Translating it yields CASSLYRAIQTEAFF. The rearrangement joins TRBV28 to TRBJ1-1, with D tentatively TRBD1 (6 bases). This CDR3 comprises 15 residues. Germline CDR1 is MDHEN and CDR2 is SYDVKM. Trimming took 3 bases from V and 5 from J, leaving 16 bases between them.